This T cell receptor (beta chain) was sequenced for a study of T-cell reconstitution after alpha-beta-depleted transplantation in children. General study results and limits: Fresh T-cell production supplied most of the T-cell counts and diversity seen one year after transplant. Recipient T cells and thymic progenitors that survived gave rise to the high TCRbeta diversity observed at day 60 in some patients. It was reported that alpha-beta T cells came from several hundred expanded graft clones (about two months after transplant).

The CDR3 contains 19 residues. Trimming at V came to 6 bases and at J to 2 bases, leaving 19 bases not matched to a gene. Looked up from germline, CDR1 is LGHNA and CDR2 is YNFKEQ. Unique molecular identifiers were incorporated into the prepared TCRbeta library. TCRdb reanalysed the PCR reads using MiXCR and keeps one entry per CDR3 protein. The table includes about a million distinct CDR3 sequences, roughly 29% detected once. This clonotype has a handful of counts. The antigen is undetermined. The specimen comprised PBMCs, mostly from graft donor cells, sampled 360 days after TCRalphabeta/CD19-depleted stem cell transplant. The chain links TRBV4-2 to TRBJ2-3; 8 nucleotides line up with TRBD2. The TCR comes from a boy in the first two years of life who had a stem cell transplant for SCID, so the T cells may come from the graft donor. The DNA of the CDR3 is TGTGCCAGCAGTCGGGAATTGGCCTTCGGCGGGGGGCACACAGATACGCAGTATTTT. Its translation is CASSRELAFGGGHTDTQYF.